The next 10 T cell receptor beta chains were all read from a single sample in a study of CD8 T cells in Susac syndrome. About 0.45 to 1 ug RNA was reverse transcribed with random hexamers. TCRdb re-analysed the immunoSEQ multiplex PCR reads in MiXCR, keeping a single row per CDR3 protein. Here the sample spans 100,000 to 150,000 distinct CDR3 sequences, roughly 94% being singletons. The sequenced sample was CD4+ T cells from PBMCs. These TCRs come from a human donor in good health.

DNA for the CDR3: TGCAGCGTTGAACCTGTGGGCCGCTACAATGAGCAGTTCTTC. It is translated as CSVEPVGRYNEQFF. The V call is TRBV29-1, the J call TRBJ2-1, with D uncertain. Trimming shortened V by 2 bases and J by 3 bases, and 11 bases separated the two germline ends. Per the germline V gene, CDR1 is SQVTM and CDR2 is ANQGSEA. CDR3 size: 14 residues.

This clonotype was seen a single time. V usage is TRBV28 and J usage is TRBJ2-1; D gene uncertain. V was cut by 9 bases and J by 0 bases, with 15 bases left in between. Germline CDR1 MDHEN, CDR2 SYDVKM. This CDR3 has 15 amino acids. Here the CDR3 DNA reads TGTGCCAGTACCCCAGGCCAGAGCTCCTACAATGAGCAGTTCTTC. Translation: CASTPGQSSYNEQFF.

The rearrangement links TRBV27 to TRBJ2-2; D unresolved. The CDR3 has 14 residues. Germline values: CDR1 MNHEY, CDR2 SMNVEV (reference sequence). V lost 0 bases to trimming and J lost 6 bases, with 8 bases between them. CDR3: CASSLSIQSGELFF. Here the CDR3 DNA reads TGTGCCAGCAGTTTATCGATTCAGTCCGGGGAGCTGTTTTTT.

The V and J genes are TRBV12-3 or TRBV12-4 and TRBJ2-7; no reliable D call. This CDR3 contains 14 residues. The V end lost 2 bases, the J end lost 3 bases, and 11 bases lay between the germline ends. This CDR3 reads CASSLSRRSYEQYF. The CDR3, as DNA: TGTGCCAGCAGTTTATCAAGAAGGAGCTACGAGCAGTACTTC.

This rearrangement joins TRBV30 to TRBJ2-2; 8 bases match TRBD2. V lost 0 bases to trimming and J lost 5 bases; unmatched junction nucleotides: 5. CDR1 and CDR2 (germline): GTSNPN, SVGIG (reference sequence). The CDR3 has 15 residues. The CDR3 loop is CAWSVTGGTTGELFF. For the CDR3, the DNA is TGTGCCTGGAGTGTAACGGGAGGGACTACCGGGGAGCTGTTTTTT.

The chain carries TRBV6-5 and TRBJ2-1; a weak D match, TRBD2 (7 bases). The ends were cut back, 1 base at V and 5 bases at J, with 9 bases in the middle. The CDR3 loop spans 14 amino acids. From germline, CDR1 is MNHEY and CDR2 SVGAGI. The CDR3 DNA reads as TGTGCCAGCAGTTACTGGGGGGGCCACAATGAGCAGTTCTTC. This encodes CASSYWGGHNEQFF.

The chain uses TRBV12-3 or TRBV12-4 and TRBJ1-2, with a weak D call TRBD1 (5 bases). Trimming took 7 bases from V and 5 from J, leaving 17 bases between them. The CDR3 loop spans 14 amino acids. The CDR3 spells CASTLAGRAYGYTF. The CDR3 DNA reads TGTGCCAGCACCCTAGCAGGGCGGGCATATGGCTACACCTTC.

This clonotype was counted once. This chain connects TRBV6-2 or TRBV6-3 to TRBJ2-1, with 10 bases aligning to TRBD2. The CDR3 totals 14 residues. Trimming took 7 bases from V and 6 from J; bases not matched to a gene: 6. Germline V gene lookup returns CDR1 MNHEY and CDR2 SVGEGT. The CDR3 spells CASIRAGGLNEQFF. CDR3 nucleotide sequence: TGTGCCAGCATTCGAGCGGGAGGGCTCAATGAGCAGTTCTTC.

The chain joins TRBV7-2 to TRBJ2-3, with TRBD2 identical over 8 bases. Germline V gene sequence: CDR1 SGHTA, CDR2 FQGNSA. Trimming removed 8 bases from V and 2 bases from J; junction bases left unmatched: 9. There are 15 residues in the CDR3. CDR3 nucleotides: TGTGCCAGCCGACGGACTAGCCACTCCACAGATACGCAGTATTTT. Translation: CASRRTSHSTDTQYF.

The chain links TRBV6-4 to TRBJ1-5, with D perhaps TRBD1 (6 bases). CDR1 MRHNA and CDR2 SNTAGT come from the germline V gene. The CDR3 covers 13 residues. The CDR3 nucleotides read TGTGACTTCGTACACAGGGTTGACCAGCCCCAGCATTTT. Its translation: CDFVHRVDQPQHF.